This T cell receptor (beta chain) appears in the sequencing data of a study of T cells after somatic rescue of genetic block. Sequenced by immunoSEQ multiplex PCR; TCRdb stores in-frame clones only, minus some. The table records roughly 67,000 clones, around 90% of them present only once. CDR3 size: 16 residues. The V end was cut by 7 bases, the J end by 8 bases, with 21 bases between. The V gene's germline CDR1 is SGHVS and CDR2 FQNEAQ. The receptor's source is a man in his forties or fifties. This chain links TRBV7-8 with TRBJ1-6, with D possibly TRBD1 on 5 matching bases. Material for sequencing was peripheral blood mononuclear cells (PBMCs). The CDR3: CASTTFRGQGYSPLHF. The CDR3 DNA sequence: TGTGCCAGCACCACCTTCCGGGGCCAAGGGTATTCACCCCTCCACTTT.